This TCR beta chain was identified in a study of response to subunit inactivated influenza vaccine. General study findings and limits: Authors suggested few new T cells are recruited by each seasonal influenza vaccination.

This clonotype was seen ten or more times. Its antigen is undetermined. Via MiXCR, TCRdb re-called the RT-PCR reads, giving one row per CDR3 protein. The data contain more than 450,000 distinct CDR3 sequences, less than 10% of them singletons. The sample was PBMCs from blood, taken around 25 months after vaccination. This clonotype originated in a man in his fifties or sixties who received an inactivated influenza vaccine.

In DNA, the CDR3 is TGTGCCAGCAGCCAAGCCAACTCGCGGGGGGGCGTAAAGGATACGCAGTATTTT. This gives the protein CASSQANSRGGVKDTQYF. This chain uses TRBV4-2 with TRBJ2-3; 9 bases match TRBD2. This CDR3 region has 18 residues. Per the germline V gene, CDR1 is LGHNA and CDR2 is YNFKEQ. Trimming at V came to 1 base and at J to 6 bases, leaving 14 bases not matched to a gene.